Below are 17 T cell receptor beta chains sequenced from a single sample in a study of control samples from healthy donors and cancer patients. Clones were sequenced by immunoSEQ multiplex PCR, and TCRdb holds only the in-frame ones, with some missing. This sample carries some 150,000 clones, 80% to 95% of them seen once, and the ten largest clones take 4.1%. Sequenced: blood. The receptor set was obtained from a woman aged 55 to 70 in good health.

This clone was observed a handful of times. This chain connects TRBV7-2 to TRBJ1-3; D ambiguous. Trimming shortened V by 7 bases and J by 1 base, and 5 bases separated the two germline ends. The CDR3 covers 12 residues. Germline CDR1 is SGHTA and CDR2 is FQGNSA. The DNA for the CDR3 is TGTGCCAGCACGATTTCTGGAAACACCATATATTTT. This gives the protein CASTISGNTIYF. Drawing the rest from reference TRBV7-2 and TRBJ1-3, the complete variable domain is GAGVSQSPSNKVTEKGKDVELRCDPISGHTALYWYRQSLGQGLEFLIYFQGNSAPDKSGLPSDRFSAERTGGSVSTLTIQRTQQEDSAVYLCASTISGNTIYFGEGSWLTVV.

This chain's CDR3 is CASSPGANQPQHF. Here the CDR3 DNA reads TGTGCCAGCAGCCCAGGGGCCAATCAGCCCCAGCATTTT. The chain employs TRBV7-9 and TRBJ1-5; possibly TRBD1 for D (6 bases). The V end lost 5 bases, the J end lost 3 bases, and 8 bases lay between the germline ends. This CDR3 is 13 amino acids long. Germline lookup yields CDR1 SEHNR and CDR2 FQNEAQ (reference sequence).

The chain employs TRBV7-2 and TRBJ1-5, with D possibly matching TRBD1 (5 bases). Germline lookup yields CDR1 SGHTA and CDR2 FQGNSA. Between the trimmed V and J ends, which lost 1 base and 7 bases, there was a span of 14 bases. This CDR3 is built from 15 residues. In DNA, the CDR3 is TGTGCCAGCAGCTTAGAGCCAGGGACTGGGCAGCCCCAGCATTTT. Amino acid sequence: CASSLEPGTGQPQHF.

This clone was seen a single time. The chain combines TRBV7-3 with TRBJ1-6, with 9 bases fitting TRBD1. The trim removed 2 bases at V and 10 bases at J, leaving 3 bases unmatched. Germline V CDR1 and CDR2: SGHTA, FQGTGA. CDR3 length: 14 residues. CDR3 DNA sequence: TGTGCCAGCAGCTTAGGGGACAGGGCCTCACCCCTCCACTTT. It is translated as CASSLGDRASPLHF. The full variable domain, rest sourced from reference TRBV7-3 and TRBJ1-6, is GAGVSQTPSNKVTEKGKYVELRCDPISGHTALYWYRQSLGQGPEFLIYFQGTGAADDSGLPNDRFFAVRPEGSVSTLKIQRTERGDSAVYLCASSLGDRASPLHFGNGTRLTVT.

This rearrangement joins TRBV7-2 to TRBJ1-1; weak D call: TRBD1 (5 bases). The CDR3 sequence is 14 residues long. Germline values: CDR1 SGHTA, CDR2 FQGNSA. Between the trimmed V and J ends, which lost 1 base and 5 bases, there was a span of 11 bases. DNA of the CDR3: TGTGCCAGCAGCTTAGATTCGGGGGGGACTGAAGCTTTCTTT. Its protein product is CASSLDSGGTEAFF.

The chain uses TRBV6-5 and TRBJ2-7, with no clear D. Between the trimmed V and J ends, which lost 11 bases and 0 bases, there was a span of 8 bases. This CDR3 spans 11 amino acids. Germline V gene sequence: CDR1 MNHEY, CDR2 SVGAGI. The CDR3 DNA sequence: TGTGCCTCAGCAGGCTCCTACGAGCAGTACTTC. Amino acids: CASAGSYEQYF.

J is TRBJ2-1 and V is TRBV11-2; TRBD2 matches at 12 bases. The germline CDR1 and CDR2 sequences are SGHAT and FQNNGV. The CDR3 covers 18 residues. The V and J ends lost 0 bases and 2 bases, in that order; junction bases with no gene match: 5. CDR3 nucleotide sequence: TGTGCCAGCAGCTTAGACAGCCTAGCGGGGGGGCCCTACAATGAGCAGTTCTTC. It is translated as CASSLDSLAGGPYNEQFF.

This rearrangement joins TRBV2 to TRBJ1-5; 7 bases fit TRBD1. The CDR3 length is 14 residues. Unmatched junction bases numbered 7, after V lost 4 bases and J lost 7 bases. Germline V CDR1 and CDR2: SNHLY, FYNNEI. CDR3 protein: CASSALTGEQPQHF. The CDR3 bases are TGTGCCAGCAGTGCTTTAACAGGGGAACAGCCCCAGCATTTT.

CDR3 sequence: CASSTEDTIYF. In DNA, the CDR3 is TGTGCCAGCTCTACTGAGGACACCATATATTTT. This chain connects TRBV18 to TRBJ1-3; the D is unclear. Germline V gene data show CDR1 as KGHSH and CDR2 as LQKENI. The CDR3 covers 11 residues. V was cut by 6 bases and J by 8 bases, with 8 bases left in between.

This clone appeared once. The gene calls are TRBV7-2 and TRBJ1-5; D is uncertain. V lost 5 bases and J lost 0, with 11 bases in between. The germline CDR1 and CDR2 sequences are SGHTA and FQGNSA. The CDR3 runs to 15 residues. The CDR3 sequence is CASSPGRYSNQPQHF. Here the CDR3 DNA reads TGTGCCAGCAGCCCCGGGAGGTATAGCAATCAGCCCCAGCATTTT.

The gene calls are TRBV4-3 and TRBJ2-1; D ambiguous. V gave up 0 bases and J gave up 2 bases, with 11 bases separating them. From germline, CDR1 is LGHNA and CDR2 YSLEER. CDR3 length: 16 residues. The CDR3 region has the DNA TGCGCCAGCAGCCAAGATTTCACGATACCCTACAATGAGCAGTTCTTC. Translating gives CASSQDFTIPYNEQFF.

This clone has just one count. This chain uses TRBV6-5 with TRBJ1-4; D not resolved. Germline lookup yields CDR1 MNHEY and CDR2 SVGAGI. Trimming shortened V by 6 bases and J by 2 bases, and 13 bases separated the two germline ends. The CDR3 runs 15 residues. The CDR3 region is CASSGGRRTNEKLFF. The CDR3 DNA is TGTGCCAGCAGCGGAGGACGGCGGACTAATGAAAAACTGTTTTTT.

A single count supports this clone. This sequence joins TRBV29-1 and TRBJ2-3; D ambiguous. V lost 3 bases, J lost 1 base, and 11 bases lay in between. The CDR3 runs to 14 residues. Germline V gene data show CDR1 as SQVTM and CDR2 as ANQGSEA. Here the CDR3 reads CSVEDVFGTDTQYF. Written as DNA, the CDR3 is TGCAGCGTTGAGGATGTATTCGGCACAGATACGCAGTATTTT.

V gene TRBV30 combines with J gene TRBJ1-5; no definite D call. The length of the CDR3 is 15 residues. Per germline, CDR1 GTSNPN and CDR2 SVGIG (reference sequence). The V end lost 1 base, the J end lost 2 bases, and 12 bases lay between the germline ends. The DNA of the CDR3 is TGTGCCTGGAGTGGACCGGTTTATGGCAATCAGCCCCAGCATTTT. Protein sequence: CAWSGPVYGNQPQHF.

V is TRBV18 and J is TRBJ1-1, with 9 bases fitting TRBD1. The V segment lost 4 bases and the J segment 4 bases; nucleotides outside the gene matches: 7. The length of the CDR3 is 15 residues. CDR1 KGHSH and CDR2 LQKENI come from the germline V gene. CDR3 sequence: CASSLTGQGTTEAFF. In DNA form, the CDR3 reads TGTGCCAGCTCACTTACGGGACAGGGTACCACTGAAGCTTTCTTT.

The rearrangement joins TRBV11-2 to TRBJ1-2, with TRBD1 matching 9 bases. The CDR3 consists of 16 residues. Looked up from germline, CDR1 is SGHAT and CDR2 is FQNNGV. V trimming: 1 base; J trimming: 4 bases; junction bases outside the gene matches: 7. DNA of the CDR3: TGTGCCAGCAGCTTAGCTGGGACAGGGAACGTCTATGGCTACACCTTC. Translating it yields CASSLAGTGNVYGYTF. Supplemented by reference TRBV11-2 and TRBJ1-2, the full variable domain reads EAGVAQSPRYKIIEKRQSVAFWCNPISGHATLYWYQQILGQGPKLLIQFQNNGVVDDSQLPKDRFSAERLKGVDSTLKIQPAKLEDSAVYLCASSLAGTGNVYGYTFGSGTRLTVV.

The rearrangement links TRBV10-1 to TRBJ1-1; TRBD1 matches 9 bases. The CDR3 loop spans 15 amino acids. Germline trimming cut 3 bases from V and 1 base from J; bases unmatched to any gene: 3. CDR1 is WNHNN, CDR2 SYGVQD, per germline (reference sequence). The CDR3 bases are TGCGCCAGCAGTGATACAGGGGGCCCGAACACTGAAGCTTTCTTT. Its translation is CASSDTGGPNTEAFF.